One and the same sample provided the 14 T cell receptor beta chains below, sequenced in a study of memory CD4+ T cells and cytomegalovirus serostatus. Clones were sequenced by immunoSEQ multiplex PCR, and TCRdb holds only the in-frame ones, with some missing. The sample contains about 50,000 clones, approximately 78% of which appear only once. Single viable CD3+CD4+CD8-CD45RO+ cells were sorted as the memory CD4+ T cells. Sequences were obtained from memory CD4+ T cells from blood. These receptors were taken from an adult in good health and CMV-seronegative.

This chain links TRBV5-6 with TRBJ2-3; 7 bases fit TRBD2. V lost 3 bases, J lost 1 base, and 2 bases stayed unmatched. The germline V gene encodes CDR1 SGHDT and CDR2 YYEEEE. CDR3 length: 14 amino acids. The DNA of the CDR3 is TGTGCCAGCAGCTCGAGCGGGGGCACAGATACGCAGTATTTT. This codes for CASSSSGGTDTQYF.

V gene TRBV7-5 combines with J gene TRBJ2-7. TRBV7-5 is termed a pseudogene. The CDR3 is 14 amino acids. The CDR3 loop reads CVSLRDQTSYEQYF. CDR3 in DNA: TGTGTCAGCCTCCGGGACCAAACCTCCTACGAGCAGTACTTC.

The rearrangement joins TRBV28 to TRBJ2-7; D call uncertain. The CDR3 has 12 amino acids. Germline values: CDR1 MDHEN, CDR2 SYDVKM. V lost 2 bases to trimming and J lost 6 bases, with 8 bases between them. CDR3 nucleotide sequence: TGTGCCAGCAGTTTACCCTGGGCCGAGCAGTACTTC. Translation gives CASSLPWAEQYF.

A few counts support this clone. The chain is built from TRBV18 and TRBJ1-2; 11 bases agree with TRBD1. The CDR3 sequence is 17 residues long. V dropped 3 bases and J dropped 4; count of bases not matched to a gene: 10. The V gene's germline CDR1 is KGHSH and CDR2 LQKENI. CDR3 in DNA: TGTGCCAGCTCACCCGGACAGGGGGCAAAGGCGGGCTATGGCTACACCTTC. Translated, it gives CASSPGQGAKAGYGYTF.

The chain combines TRBV27 with TRBJ1-2; D remains unclear. The CDR3 consists of 13 residues. CDR1 and CDR2 (germline): MNHEY, SMNVEV (reference sequence). V lost 3 bases and J lost 2, with 7 bases in between. The CDR3, as DNA: TGTGCCAGCAGTTTCGCGGGGAACTATGGCTACACCTTC. It translates to CASSFAGNYGYTF.

V usage is TRBV2 and J usage is TRBJ2-7; D could derive from TRBD1 or TRBD2 (5 bases each). Trimming shortened V by 4 bases and J by 2 bases, and 15 bases separated the two germline ends. Germline V gives CDR1 SNHLY, CDR2 FYNNEI. The CDR3 spans 15 residues. CDR3 nucleotide sequence: TGTGCCAGCAGTGTGGGGAGAGGGGACCCCTACGAGCAGTACTTC. Protein product: CASSVGRGDPYEQYF.

This chain links TRBV29-1 with TRBJ1-2; 7 positions match TRBD1. CDR3 length: 14 residues. Looked up from germline, CDR1 is SQVTM and CDR2 is ANQGSEA. Trimming removed 4 bases from V and 3 bases from J; junction bases left unmatched: 8. The CDR3 DNA follows: TGCAGCGTTGTATTCAAGGGGGCGCACTATGGCTACACCTTC. Translated: CSVVFKGAHYGYTF.

The chain couples TRBV5-5 to TRBJ2-5; D tentatively fits TRBD1 or TRBD2 (5 bases each). CDR1 is SGHKS and CDR2 is YYEKEE in the germline V gene (reference sequence). The V end was cut by 6 bases, the J end by 4 bases, with 16 bases between. The CDR3 is 14 amino acids. CDR3 sequence: CASKPPGTGETQYF. The CDR3 nucleotides are TGTGCCAGCAAGCCCCCGGGGACGGGAGAGACCCAGTACTTC.

This clone was found once. The V call is TRBV2, the J call TRBJ2-7; TRBD2 aligns across 8 bases. This CDR3 is built from 15 residues. Germline V gives CDR1 SNHLY, CDR2 FYNNEI. Trimming cost V 6 bases and J 4 bases; bases outside gene matches: 11. CDR3 bases: TGTGCCAGCAGAGACCTAGCGGGCTTTCTTTACGAGCAGTACTTC. Residues: CASRDLAGFLYEQYF.

The chain combines TRBV11-1 with TRBJ2-7; possible D gene TRBD2, 6 bases. V gave up 5 bases and J gave up 2 bases, with 16 bases separating them. The CDR3 consists of 15 residues. Germline V gene data show CDR1 as SGHAT and CDR2 as FQDESV (reference sequence). In DNA form, the CDR3 reads TGTGCCAGCAGCCCAGGGCGGGATCGACCCTACGAGCAGTACTTC. Amino acids: CASSPGRDRPYEQYF. Full variable domain (remainder filled in from reference TRBV11-1 and TRBJ2-7): EAEVAQSPRYKITEKSQAVAFWCDPISGHATLYWYRQILGQGPELLVQFQDESVVDDSQLPKDRFSAERLKGVDSTLKIQPAELGDSAMYLCASSPGRDRPYEQYFGPGTRLTVT.

The J gene is TRBJ2-7, the V gene TRBV27, with 8 nucleotides matching TRBD1. Losses at the gene ends were 6 bases for V and 2 bases for J; bases not matched to a gene: 9. The CDR3 is 15 residues long. Germline lookup yields CDR1 MNHEY and CDR2 SMNVEV (reference sequence). The CDR3 DNA sequence: TGTGCCAGCAGCCGACGCACAGGGGGAGCCTACGAGCAGTACTTC. Protein sequence: CASSRRTGGAYEQYF.

V gene TRBV20-1 combines with J gene TRBJ2-7; D is unclear. The CDR3 consists of 10 residues. Germline CDR1 DFQATT, CDR2 SNEGSKA (reference sequence). The ends were cut back, 4 bases at V and 7 bases at J, with 8 bases in the middle. The CDR3 region is CSAKSWEQYF. CDR3 sequence (DNA): TGCAGTGCTAAGAGCTGGGAGCAGTACTTC.

This chain joins TRBV10-3 and TRBJ1-1; maybe TRBD1 (5 bases). CDR3 length: 13 amino acids. Germline CDR1 reads ENHRY; CDR2 reads SYGVKD. Trimming pared 5 bases from V and 0 bases from J, leaving 7 bases between. CDR3 sequence reads: CAISQGLNTEAFF. As DNA, the CDR3 is TGTGCCATCAGTCAGGGTTTGAACACTGAAGCTTTCTTT.

The gene calls are TRBV6-1 and TRBJ1-4; the match to TRBD1 covers 7 bases. V lost 8 bases, J lost 8 bases, and 2 bases stayed unmatched. The CDR3 totals 11 residues. Per the germline V gene, CDR1 is MNHNS and CDR2 is SASEGT. The CDR3 bases are TGTGCCAGCTCAGGGGGGGAAAAACTGTTTTTT. As protein: CASSGGEKLFF.